The clone carrying this T cell receptor beta chain is deemed medium-sized. The data derive from a study of prognosis after radiotherapy for stage I lung cancer. Study information: The enrollment of patients with stage I non-small cell lung cancer occurred between April 2018 and 2019. In 3 to 5 fractions, radiotherapy was administered as SBRT with a biologically effective dose of at least 100 Gy. Across the cohort, concurrent therapy accompanying stereotactic body radiotherapy was administered to no patient.

The authors amplified TCR beta CDR3 from genomic DNA using two-round multiplex PCR. Amplification during the initial PCR round employed primers specific to each TRBV and TRBJ gene. TCRdb passed the multiplex PCR reads through MiXCR, listing each CDR3 protein once. The top ten hold about 40% of the sample, which has some 13,000 distinct CDR3 sequences, roughly a third seen once. No patient had prior chemotherapy, radiotherapy or other malignancies, and all were node-negative on CT and PET/CT. The CDR3 runs to 16 residues. Germline CDR1 is SGHRS and CDR2 is YFSETQ. Deletions cut 5 bases from V and 3 bases from J, with 17 bases between.

The material was PBMCs, obtained before or after stereotactic body radiation therapy (not recorded which). The TCR originated in a donor over 45 with non-small cell lung cancer. The chain employs TRBV5-1 and TRBJ2-2; a possible D gene is TRBD1 (6 bases). CDR3 protein: CASSPPEGHYTGELFF. The CDR3 bases are TGCGCCAGCAGTCCGCCTGAGGGACACTACACCGGGGAGCTGTTTTTT.